What follows is one T cell receptor (beta chain) and its context. Its antigen is still unknown. The record has no base qualities; no much larger clone is one base away. The source of the sample is a study of T-cell reconstitution after alpha-beta-depleted transplantation in children (dated by TCRdb to about 2016). Study-wide context: T-cell immune reconstitution after TCRalphabeta/CD19-depleted allogeneic hematopoietic cell transplantation in children was quantitatively tracked in the study by means of TCR repertoire profiling.

From the germline V gene, CDR1 is MGHDK and CDR2 is SYGVNS. From its cysteine to its phenylalanine, the CDR3 spans 18 amino acids. Kept here is only the CDR3 DNA, which spans 54 bases and is read in frame from base 1. V is reduced by 8 bases and J by 0 bases, leaving a spacing of 22 bases between them. Library method: PCR. TCRdb shows the sequencer as Illumina HiSeq 2500. Molecular barcoding was employed in the preparation of TCR libraries, with unique molecular identifiers being used to normalize TCRbeta repertoire quantification. TCRdb itself trimmed the public reads at Q25 with fastp, ran MiXCR and retained productive beta chains. Every CDR3 protein is listed once, alongside the most common genes and DNA of its rows. The sample table lists about 400,000 distinct CDR3 sequences, about a fifth of them with a count of one. The leading ten clones occupy around 4% of the sample.

The material sequenced was PBMCs from the stem cell graft donor, taken from the stem cell graft. This TCR derives from a human donor who donated a stem cell graft to a child with acute myeloid leukemia. The rearrangement joined TRBV25-1 to TRBJ2-2, with TRBD1 tentatively as D gene (5 bases match). The nucleotide sequence is TGTGCCAGCGTCAACCCCCAGGGCCATCGAGCGAACACCGGGGAGCTGTTTTTT. Its protein is CASVNPQGHRANTGELFF.